A selection of T cell receptor beta chains follows, all from one sample in a study of radiotherapy plus CTLA-4 blockade in lung cancer. Using immunoSEQ multiplex PCR, the repertoire was profiled, and TCRdb retains in-frame clones only, with some absent. The data show 24,000 or so clones, about 76% seen once. This sample comprised peripheral blood, obtained from a patient treated with radiotherapy plus ipilimumab. The receptors here all came from a human donor with non-small cell lung cancer whose response to radiotherapy plus ipilimumab could not be evaluated. CDR3s include the opening cysteine and the closing phenylalanine or tryptophan. The order of the fields is J gene, clone size, D gene, V gene, CDR3 protein, CDR3 DNA. D genes are given only for firm matches. A row's size may be missing; if present it is once, few, many or a size class.

j_call: TRBJ2-3; clone_size: .; d_call: TRBD2; v_call: TRBV11-2; cdr3_aa: CASSSRLATSTDTQYF; cdr3_nt: TGTGCCAGCAGCTCCAGACTAGCGACTAGCACAGATACGCAGTATTTT
j_call: TRBJ2-2; clone_size: .; d_call: TRBD1; v_call: TRBV11-2; cdr3_aa: CASSSQTGSNTGELFF; cdr3_nt: TGTGCCAGCAGCTCGCAGACAGGGAGTAACACCGGGGAGCTGTTTTTT
j_call: TRBJ2-1; clone_size: .; d_call: .; v_call: TRBV30; cdr3_aa: CAWSLGTPYEQFF; cdr3_nt: TGTGCCTGGAGTCTAGGGACTCCTTATGAGCAGTTCTTC
j_call: TRBJ1-5; clone_size: once; d_call: TRBD1; v_call: TRBV2; cdr3_aa: CASSRQGIQPQHF; cdr3_nt: TGTGCCAGCAGTCGACAGGGGATTCAGCCCCAGCATTTT
j_call: TRBJ2-7; clone_size: .; d_call: TRBD1; v_call: TRBV25-1; cdr3_aa: CASSSTGSYEQYF; cdr3_nt: TGTGCCAGCAGCTCGACAGGGTCCTACGAGCAGTACTTC
j_call: TRBJ2-7; clone_size: .; d_call: .; v_call: TRBV5-8; cdr3_aa: CASSFPGGTYEQYF; cdr3_nt: TGTGCCAGCAGCTTTCCAGGGGGGACCTACGAGCAGTACTTC
j_call: TRBJ2-7; clone_size: .; d_call: .; v_call: TRBV4-3; cdr3_aa: CASSETEYSYEQYF; cdr3_nt: TGCGCCAGCAGCGAAACAGAATACTCCTACGAGCAGTACTTC
j_call: TRBJ2-4; clone_size: .; d_call: .; v_call: TRBV6-1; cdr3_aa: CASTVTGVKQNIQYF; cdr3_nt: TGTGCCAGCACTGTGACAGGCGTAAAGCAAAACATTCAGTACTTC
j_call: TRBJ2-7; clone_size: few; d_call: .; v_call: TRBV10-3; cdr3_aa: CAIATGAHEQYF; cdr3_nt: TGTGCCATCGCAACGGGAGCTCACGAGCAGTACTTC
j_call: TRBJ2-7; clone_size: .; d_call: TRBD1; v_call: TRBV5-1; cdr3_aa: CASSPGTASSYEQYF; cdr3_nt: TGCGCCAGCAGCCCCGGGACAGCGAGCTCCTACGAGCAGTACTTC
j_call: TRBJ2-3; clone_size: .; d_call: TRBD1; v_call: TRBV27; cdr3_aa: CASSQSGTGGSTDTQYF; cdr3_nt: TGTGCCAGCAGTCAGTCCGGGACAGGGGGCAGCACAGATACGCAGTATTTT
j_call: TRBJ1-5; clone_size: .; d_call: .; v_call: TRBV7-2; cdr3_aa: CASSLEGGGQPQHF; cdr3_nt: TGTGCCAGCAGCTTAGAAGGGGGGGGTCAGCCCCAGCATTTT
j_call: TRBJ2-3; clone_size: .; d_call: TRBD2; v_call: TRBV7-2; cdr3_aa: CASSVKRGRTDTQYF; cdr3_nt: TGTGCCAGCAGCGTTAAGCGGGGACGCACAGATACGCAGTATTTT
j_call: TRBJ1-5; clone_size: once; d_call: .; v_call: TRBV30; cdr3_aa: CAWSKGGTGSGNQPQHF; cdr3_nt: TGTGCCTGGAGTAAGGGGGGGACGGGGTCAGGAAATCAGCCCCAGCATTTT
j_call: TRBJ2-1; clone_size: .; d_call: .; v_call: TRBV5-1; cdr3_aa: CASSLGTSYNEQFF; cdr3_nt: TGCGCCAGCAGCTTGGGGACTTCTTACAATGAGCAGTTCTTC
j_call: TRBJ2-5; clone_size: .; d_call: TRBD1; v_call: TRBV9; cdr3_aa: CASSFHRGSMETQYF; cdr3_nt: TGTGCCAGCAGCTTCCACAGGGGAAGTATGGAGACCCAGTACTTC
j_call: TRBJ1-1; clone_size: few; d_call: TRBD1; v_call: TRBV7-8; cdr3_aa: CASSVDTGRQGEAFF; cdr3_nt: TGTGCCAGCAGCGTAGACACGGGACGACAGGGTGAAGCTTTCTTT
j_call: TRBJ1-5; clone_size: .; d_call: TRBD1; v_call: TRBV28; cdr3_aa: CASSRDRYSNQPQHF; cdr3_nt: TGTGCCAGCAGCAGGGACAGATATAGCAATCAGCCCCAGCATTTT
j_call: TRBJ2-2; clone_size: .; d_call: .; v_call: TRBV7-2; cdr3_aa: CASSLRPGTGELFF; cdr3_nt: TGTGCCAGCAGCTTAAGGCCGGGGACCGGGGAGCTGTTTTTT
j_call: TRBJ1-1; clone_size: .; d_call: TRBD1; v_call: TRBV19; cdr3_aa: CASSKITGVNTEAFF; cdr3_nt: TGTGCCAGTAGTAAAATAACAGGGGTCAACACTGAAGCTTTCTTT
j_call: TRBJ2-1; clone_size: .; d_call: TRBD2; v_call: TRBV15; cdr3_aa: CATSRGTSGHYNEQFF; cdr3_nt: TGTGCCACCAGCAGAGGGACTAGCGGGCATTACAATGAGCAGTTCTTC
j_call: TRBJ2-7; clone_size: .; d_call: TRBD2; v_call: TRBV7-2; cdr3_aa: CASRGRGPYEQYF; cdr3_nt: TGTGCCAGCCGCGGGAGGGGGCCCTACGAGCAGTACTTC
j_call: TRBJ2-2; clone_size: .; d_call: .; v_call: TRBV13; cdr3_aa: CASSLQGGRVEELFF; cdr3_nt: TGTGCCAGCAGCTTGCAGGGAGGAAGGGTCGAGGAGCTGTTTTTT